Listed below are T cell receptor beta chains from one sample, sequenced in a study of blood T cell repertoires in COVID-19. Profiling relied on immunoSEQ multiplex PCR, and the TCRdb table lists in-frame clones only, not all of them. The repertoire holds 180,000 or so clones, approximately 89% seen once, with around 2.6% in the top ten. The specimen sequenced was peripheral blood. The receptors come from a man aged 40-49 years with active or convalescent COVID-19. Both conserved end residues are part of each CDR3. D genes are given only for firm matches. Rows give clone size only sometimes, using once, few, many, or a class for an expanded clone.

d_call j_call clone_size v_call cdr3_aa cdr3_nt
NA TRBJ1-1 NA TRBV5-8 CASSLRSARGNTEAFF TGTGCCAGCAGCCTTCGGTCGGCACGGGGGAACACTGAAGCTTTCTTT
NA TRBJ2-1 NA TRBV2 CARSSDSEQFF TGTGCCAGGTCTAGCGATAGTGAGCAGTTCTTC
TRBD1 TRBJ1-2 once TRBV5-4 CASSIPLPGQPYGYTF TGTGCCAGCAGCATACCTCTACCGGGACAGCCTTATGGCTACACCTTC
TRBD1 TRBJ1-2 NA TRBV6-1 CASSERDRGAYTF TGTGCCAGCAGTGAGCGGGACAGGGGAGCGTACACCTTC
TRBD2 TRBJ2-1 few TRBV25-1 CASSGSGGVNEQFF TGTGCCAGCAGTGGTAGCGGGGGGGTCAATGAGCAGTTCTTC
NA TRBJ2-7 NA TRBV6-5 CASSYFQGNYGQYF TGTGCCAGCAGTTATTTTCAGGGGAACTACGGGCAGTACTTC
NA TRBJ1-1 NA TRBV18 CASSPNTGNTEAFF TGTGCCAGCTCACCAAATACAGGGAACACTGAAGCTTTCTTT
NA TRBJ1-2 NA TRBV3-1/TRBV3-2 CASSQQGSRYGYTF TGTGCCAGCAGCCAACAGGGAAGCCGCTATGGCTACACCTTC
NA TRBJ1-6 few TRBV6-5 CASVRQHNSPLHF TGTGCCAGCGTCAGACAGCATAATTCACCCCTCCACTTT
NA TRBJ1-4 NA TRBV5-8 CASSHGGIELTNEKLFF TGTGCCAGCAGCCACGGGGGGATCGAGTTAACTAATGAAAAACTGTTTTTT
NA TRBJ1-4 NA TRBV7-9 CASSPGLANEKLFF TGTGCCAGCAGCCCAGGGCTCGCTAATGAAAAACTGTTTTTT
TRBD2 TRBJ2-1 NA TRBV27 CASSPGLAGGNEQFF TGTGCCAGCAGTCCCGGACTAGCGGGGGGGAATGAGCAGTTCTTC
NA TRBJ2-3 NA TRBV6-2/TRBV6-3 CASSYSLSAVTDTQYF TGTGCCAGCAGTTACTCCCTATCAGCGGTAACAGATACGCAGTATTTT
NA TRBJ1-5 NA TRBV6-5 CAARLGDWPQHF TGTGCCGCTCGTTTGGGAGACTGGCCCCAGCATTTT
NA TRBJ1-2 NA TRBV4-3 CASSQTAARDYGYTF TGCGCCAGCAGCCAAACCGCCGCTCGGGACTATGGCTACACCTTC
NA TRBJ2-5 once TRBV24-1 CATSDLVHQETQYF TGTGCCACCAGTGATTTGGTCCATCAAGAGACCCAGTACTTC
NA TRBJ1-6 NA TRBV5-6 CASSPEGARNSPLHF TGTGCCAGCAGCCCTGAAGGGGCGCGAAATTCACCCCTCCACTTT
TRBD1 TRBJ2-1 NA TRBV7-3 CASSNTGGDYNEQFF TGTGCCAGCAGCAACACAGGGGGCGACTACAATGAGCAGTTCTTC
TRBD2 TRBJ2-5 NA TRBV7-9 CASSSVAGGPETQYF TGTGCCAGCAGCTCCGTAGCGGGGGGGCCGGAGACCCAGTACTTC
NA TRBJ1-2 NA TRBV19 CATRDMGARYGYTF TGTGCCACCCGAGACATGGGGGCAAGGTATGGCTACACCTTC
NA TRBJ1-5 NA TRBV5-4 CASSQQGSNQPQHF TGTGCCAGCAGCCAACAGGGCAGCAATCAGCCCCAGCATTTT
TRBD1 TRBJ2-4 NA TRBV3-1/TRBV3-2 CASSPKMTGNIQYF TGTGCCAGCAGCCCGAAAATGACAGGGAACATTCAGTACTTC
TRBD1 TRBJ1-2 NA TRBV29-1 CSAGEGQGAGYTF TGCAGCGCCGGGGAGGGACAGGGGGCTGGCTACACCTTC
TRBD1 TRBJ1-6 NA TRBV6-1 CASSETPTGNSPLHF TGTGCCAGCAGTGAAACCCCGACAGGGAATTCACCCCTCCACTTT
NA TRBJ2-2 NA TRBV11-3 CASSPVRGGPNTGELFF TGTGCCAGCAGCCCCGTAAGAGGGGGACCGAACACCGGGGAGCTGTTTTTT
NA TRBJ1-1 once TRBV18 CASSPGTTEAFF TGTGCCAGCTCACCAGGGACTACTGAAGCTTTCTTT
NA TRBJ2-2 many TRBV30 CAWSRRETGFTGELFF TGTGCCTGGAGTCGGCGCGAGACAGGATTCACCGGGGAGCTGTTTTTT
NA TRBJ1-2 NA TRBV11-2 CASSLEASVYGYTF TGTGCCAGCAGCTTAGAGGCCTCCGTCTATGGCTACACCTTC
TRBD1 TRBJ1-2 NA TRBV5-1 CASSFTTGVYVGYTF TGCGCCAGCAGCTTCACAACAGGGGTCTATGTTGGCTACACCTTC
NA TRBJ2-6 NA TRBV29-1 CSLQAPKGAGANVLTF TGCAGCTTACAGGCCCCCAAAGGTGCTGGGGCCAACGTCCTGACTTTC
NA TRBJ2-6 NA TRBV19 CASSIDDRYDSGANVLTF TGTGCCAGTAGTATAGATGACAGGTACGACTCTGGGGCCAACGTCCTGACTTTC
NA TRBJ1-5 NA TRBV7-9 CASSLQGRGQPQHF TGTGCCAGCAGCTTACAGGGGCGAGGTCAGCCCCAGCATTTT
NA TRBJ1-2 NA TRBV30 CAWSPLQGRYGYTF TGTGCCTGGAGTCCGCTACAGGGAAGGTATGGCTACACCTTC
TRBD1 TRBJ2-2 NA TRBV30 CAWSARGRAGELFF TGTGCCTGGAGTGCCAGGGGGCGGGCCGGGGAGCTGTTTTTT
TRBD1 TRBJ2-1 NA TRBV19 CASSGWTGVDEQFF TGTGCCAGTAGTGGATGGACAGGGGTGGATGAGCAGTTCTTC
TRBD1 TRBJ1-2 NA TRBV5-1 CASREPGQGLAGYTF TGCGCCAGCAGGGAGCCGGGACAGGGGTTGGCTGGCTACACCTTC
NA TRBJ2-5 NA TRBV7-2 CASSLDSYQETQYF TGTGCCAGCAGCCTAGACAGTTACCAAGAGACCCAGTACTTC
NA TRBJ1-2 NA TRBV12-3/TRBV12-4 CASSSPGLNGYTF TGTGCCAGCAGTTCCCCGGGACTTAATGGCTACACCTTC
TRBD1 TRBJ1-1 NA TRBV6-5 CASSRQGEAFF TGTGCCAGCAGCCGACAGGGTGAAGCTTTCTTT
NA TRBJ1-5 NA TRBV19 CASTWLADSNQPQHF TGTGCCAGTACGTGGTTAGCAGATAGCAATCAGCCCCAGCATTTT
TRBD1 TRBJ2-3 few TRBV6-1 CASSDYQGARTDTQYF TGTGCCAGCAGTGATTATCAGGGGGCGCGCACAGATACGCAGTATTTT
NA TRBJ1-2 NA TRBV2 CASSGPGDSLYGYTF TGTGCCAGCAGTGGTCCCGGCGACAGCCTTTATGGCTACACCTTC
NA TRBJ2-1 NA TRBV5-1 CASSTDSYNEQFF TGCGCCAGCAGCACTGACAGCTACAATGAGCAGTTCTTC
NA TRBJ2-5 NA TRBV5-5 CASSVGGRGETQYF TGTGCCAGCAGCGTCGGGGGACGGGGGGAGACCCAGTACTTC
TRBD2 TRBJ2-5 NA TRBV10-3 CAISGLGNQETQYF TGTGCCATCAGCGGACTAGGGAACCAAGAGACCCAGTACTTC
NA TRBJ1-5 NA TRBV5-8 CASPFWEYSNQPQHF TGTGCCAGCCCTTTTTGGGAGTATAGCAATCAGCCCCAGCATTTT
TRBD2 TRBJ2-2 NA TRBV3-1/TRBV3-2 CASSQESLLASGGINTGELFF TGTGCCAGCAGCCAAGAAAGTCTGTTGGCTAGCGGGGGGATAAACACCGGGGAGCTGTTTTTT
NA TRBJ2-1 NA TRBV7-7 CASSLAMTNEQFF TGTGCTAGCAGCTTAGCGATGACAAATGAGCAGTTCTTC
NA TRBJ1-1 few TRBV19 CASNGRGMNTEAFF TGTGCCAGTAATGGGAGGGGGATGAACACTGAAGCTTTCTTT
NA TRBJ1-1 NA TRBV6-5 CASIPEGDTEAFF TGTGCCAGCATCCCGGAAGGGGACACTGAAGCTTTCTTT
TRBD1 TRBJ1-2 NA TRBV4-1 CASSLTGTGGNYGYTF TGCGCCAGCAGCCTTACCGGGACAGGGGGAAACTATGGCTACACCTTC
NA TRBJ1-1 NA TRBV30 CAWSLRYRRPTAEAFF TGTGCCTGGAGTTTACGTTACAGGCGACCAACCGCTGAAGCTTTCTTT
TRBD2 TRBJ2-1 NA TRBV28 CASSKTSGGWGEQFF TGTGCCAGCAGTAAGACTAGCGGGGGCTGGGGTGAGCAGTTCTTC
TRBD2 TRBJ2-3 NA TRBV4-3 CASSQASGEGDTQYF TGCGCCAGCAGCCAAGCAAGCGGGGAGGGAGATACGCAGTATTTT
NA TRBJ1-6 NA TRBV9 CASSVDGSYNSPLHF TGTGCCAGCAGCGTAGACGGTTCCTATAATTCACCCCTCCACTTT